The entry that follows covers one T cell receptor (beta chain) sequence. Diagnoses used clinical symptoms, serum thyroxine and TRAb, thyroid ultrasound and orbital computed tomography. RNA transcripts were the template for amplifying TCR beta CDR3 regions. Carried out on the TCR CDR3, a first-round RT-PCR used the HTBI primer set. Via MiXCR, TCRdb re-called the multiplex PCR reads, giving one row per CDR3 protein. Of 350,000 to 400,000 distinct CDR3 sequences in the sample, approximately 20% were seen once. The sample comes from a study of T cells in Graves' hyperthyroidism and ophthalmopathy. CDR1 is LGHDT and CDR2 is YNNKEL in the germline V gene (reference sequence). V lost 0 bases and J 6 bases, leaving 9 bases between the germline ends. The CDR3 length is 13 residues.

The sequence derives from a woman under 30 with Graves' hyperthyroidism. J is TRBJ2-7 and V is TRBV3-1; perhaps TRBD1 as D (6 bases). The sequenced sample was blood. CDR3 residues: CASSQEGGSEQYF. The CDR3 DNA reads TGTGCCAGCAGCCAAGAAGGGGGTTCCGAGCAGTACTTC.